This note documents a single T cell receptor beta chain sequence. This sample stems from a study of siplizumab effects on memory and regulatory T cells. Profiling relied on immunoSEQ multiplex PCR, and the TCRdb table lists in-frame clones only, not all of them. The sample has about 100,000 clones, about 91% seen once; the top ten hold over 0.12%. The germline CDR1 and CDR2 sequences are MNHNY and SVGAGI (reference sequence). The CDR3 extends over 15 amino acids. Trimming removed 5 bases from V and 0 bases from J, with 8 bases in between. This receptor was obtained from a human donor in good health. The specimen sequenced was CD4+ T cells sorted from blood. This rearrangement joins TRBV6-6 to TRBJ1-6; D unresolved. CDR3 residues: CASSRSSSYNSPLHF. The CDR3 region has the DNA TGTGCCAGCAGTAGGTCAAGCTCCTATAATTCACCCCTCCACTTT.